Listed below are T cell receptor beta chains from one sample, sequenced in a study of technical replicates of blood from several donors. The assay was immunoSEQ multiplex PCR, and TCRdb's table has in-frame clones only and misses some. This sample has nearly 80,000 clones, with 90% to 95% found just once. The material sequenced was T cells isolated from PBMCs. These receptors were obtained from a human donor in good health. Both conserved end residues are part of each CDR3. D genes are given only for firm matches. Clone size is stated in some rows and not others, as once, few, many or a class when expanded.

cdr3_nt: TGTGCCAGCAGCATAGACAGCTCTGGGGCCAACGTCCTGACTTTC
cdr3_aa: CASSIDSSGANVLTF
v_call: TRBV5-4
clone_size: .
j_call: TRBJ2-6
d_call: .

cdr3_nt: TGTGCCAGCAGCTGGAACAGGGGGAACACTGAAGCTTTCTTT
cdr3_aa: CASSWNRGNTEAFF
v_call: TRBV7-2
clone_size: .
j_call: TRBJ1-1
d_call: TRBD1

cdr3_nt: TGTGCCAGTAGTAGGGGACTAGCGGAGAGGGGGACAGATACGCAGTATTTT
cdr3_aa: CASSRGLAERGTDTQYF
v_call: TRBV19
clone_size: .
j_call: TRBJ2-3
d_call: TRBD2

cdr3_nt: TGTGCCAGCAGCACCAACCTAGCGGGTTCCTACGAGCAGTACTTC
cdr3_aa: CASSTNLAGSYEQYF
v_call: TRBV7-8
clone_size: .
j_call: TRBJ2-7
d_call: TRBD2

cdr3_nt: TGTGCCTGGAGTGGGACTAGCGGGGAACAAGAGACCCAGTACTTC
cdr3_aa: CAWSGTSGEQETQYF
v_call: TRBV30
clone_size: .
j_call: TRBJ2-5
d_call: TRBD2

cdr3_nt: TGTGCCAGCAGCCCCGGGACAGGATGCGAGCAGTACTTC
cdr3_aa: CASSPGTGCEQYF
v_call: TRBV21-1
clone_size: once
j_call: TRBJ2-7
d_call: .

cdr3_nt: TGTGCCAGCAGTTTAATGTCGGGAGCCGAGCAGTACTTC
cdr3_aa: CASSLMSGAEQYF
v_call: TRBV27
clone_size: .
j_call: TRBJ2-7
d_call: .

cdr3_nt: TGTGCCAGCACCCGCGGGGGCCACACAGATACGCAGTATTTT
cdr3_aa: CASTRGGHTDTQYF
v_call: TRBV6-5
clone_size: .
j_call: TRBJ2-3
d_call: .

cdr3_nt: TGTGCCAGCAGTGAAGCTGGGGGGGTTCAGCCCCAGCATTTT
cdr3_aa: CASSEAGGVQPQHF
v_call: TRBV6-1
clone_size: .
j_call: TRBJ1-5
d_call: .

cdr3_nt: TGTGCCAGCAAGGGGGCCAACACTGAAGCTTTCTTT
cdr3_aa: CASKGANTEAFF
v_call: TRBV7-3
clone_size: .
j_call: TRBJ1-1
d_call: TRBD1

cdr3_nt: TGTGCCAGCAGCTTATTGGTGACAGGGTGGAATGAGCAGTTCTTC
cdr3_aa: CASSLLVTGWNEQFF
v_call: TRBV7-9
clone_size: once
j_call: TRBJ2-1
d_call: TRBD1

cdr3_nt: TGTGCCAGCAGCTGGGGGCGGGGGGCCACCTACGAGCAGTACTTC
cdr3_aa: CASSWGRGATYEQYF
v_call: TRBV5-8
clone_size: .
j_call: TRBJ2-7
d_call: TRBD2

cdr3_nt: TGTGCCAGCAGTGAGTCCGGGGGTGAACAGCCCCAGCATTTT
cdr3_aa: CASSESGGEQPQHF
v_call: TRBV25-1
clone_size: .
j_call: TRBJ1-5
d_call: .

cdr3_nt: TGCGCCAGCAGCTTGCTTGGGTGGGAGTACCAAGAGACCCAGTACTTC
cdr3_aa: CASSLLGWEYQETQYF
v_call: TRBV5-1
clone_size: .
j_call: TRBJ2-5
d_call: .

cdr3_nt: TGCGCCAGCAGCTCTCGACTAGCGGGAGGTCCCGGGGAGCTGTTTTTT
cdr3_aa: CASSSRLAGGPGELFF
v_call: TRBV5-1
clone_size: .
j_call: TRBJ2-2
d_call: TRBD2

cdr3_nt: TGTGCCAGCAGTTTACGCCAGGGGTTTAATGAAAAACTGTTTTTT
cdr3_aa: CASSLRQGFNEKLFF
v_call: TRBV28
clone_size: .
j_call: TRBJ1-4
d_call: .

cdr3_nt: TGTGCCAGCAGCTTTTCGTCGGGGACCCAGTACTTC
cdr3_aa: CASSFSSGTQYF
v_call: TRBV7-2
clone_size: .
j_call: TRBJ2-5
d_call: .

cdr3_nt: TGTGCCAGCGGGGGAAAGGCGGGACTAGCGGACACAGATACGCAGTATTTT
cdr3_aa: CASGGKAGLADTDTQYF
v_call: TRBV5-4
clone_size: .
j_call: TRBJ2-3
d_call: TRBD2

cdr3_nt: TGTGCCAGCAGCGTGGGACTCTCAGAAGATGAAAAACTGTTTTTT
cdr3_aa: CASSVGLSEDEKLFF
v_call: TRBV9
clone_size: .
j_call: TRBJ1-4
d_call: .

cdr3_nt: TGTGCCAGCAGCTTAGTCTCAGGATACACTGAAGCTTTCTTT
cdr3_aa: CASSLVSGYTEAFF
v_call: TRBV7-9
clone_size: .
j_call: TRBJ1-1
d_call: .

cdr3_nt: TGTGCCAGCTCACCCCCCGGGACAGGGGGCCATTGGTCCGAGCAGTACTTC
cdr3_aa: CASSPPGTGGHWSEQYF
v_call: TRBV18
clone_size: .
j_call: TRBJ2-7
d_call: TRBD1

cdr3_nt: TGTGCCTGGAGGCAGGGGGCCACTGAAGCTTTCTTT
cdr3_aa: CAWRQGATEAFF
v_call: TRBV30
clone_size: .
j_call: TRBJ1-1
d_call: TRBD1

cdr3_nt: TGTGCCAGCACCCAAGGCGGATCTGGAAACACCATATATTTT
cdr3_aa: CASTQGGSGNTIYF
v_call: TRBV28
clone_size: .
j_call: TRBJ1-3
d_call: .

cdr3_nt: TGTGCCAGCAGCTTTCGGACAGGAGGCTCTGGAAACACCATATATTTT
cdr3_aa: CASSFRTGGSGNTIYF
v_call: TRBV7-2
clone_size: .
j_call: TRBJ1-3
d_call: TRBD1